Each of the 6 T cell receptor beta chains below was sequenced from the same sample in a study of blood T cell repertoires in COVID-19. The repertoire was sequenced with immunoSEQ multiplex PCR; TCRdb's copy has only in-frame clones and lacks some. Of 90,000 or so clones listed, approximately 86% are singletons. Material: peripheral blood. The receptors were gathered from a man aged 60 to 75 with acute or convalescent COVID-19.

This clone was observed once. This chain links TRBV27 with TRBJ2-7, with D possibly being TRBD2 (6 bases). The germline gives CDR1 MNHEY, CDR2 SMNVEV (reference sequence). The length of the CDR3 is 15 residues. Trimming shortened V by 0 bases and J by 2 bases, and 11 bases separated the two germline ends. The CDR3 DNA reads as TGTGCCAGCAGTTTATCGATGGGGGGAGCCTACGAGCAGTACTTC. This codes for CASSLSMGGAYEQYF.

V is TRBV25-1 and J is TRBJ1-1; the match to TRBD1 covers 7 bases. After removal of 6 bases from V and 5 bases from J, the junction contained 6 bases not matched to a gene. This CDR3 is 13 amino acids long. CDR1 MGHDK and CDR2 SYGVNS come from the germline V gene. CDR3 nucleotides: TGTGCCAGCAGGCCGGACAGGAGGACTGAAGCTTTCTTT. Protein sequence: CASRPDRRTEAFF.

This chain connects TRBV30 to TRBJ2-2; D is possibly TRBD1 (5 bases). Between the trimmed V and J ends, which lost 1 base and 2 bases, there was a span of 14 bases. CDR1 and CDR2 from the germline V gene are GTSNPN and SVGIG (reference sequence). CDR3 size: 16 residues. The CDR3 here is CAWSDPTALNTGELFF. DNA for the CDR3: TGTGCCTGGAGTGACCCGACAGCTCTAAACACCGGGGAGCTGTTTTTT.

This CDR3 reads CASSFGLAGYNEQFF. The CDR3 DNA sequence: TGTGCCAGCAGCTTTGGTCTAGCGGGATACAATGAGCAGTTCTTC. This rearrangement joins TRBV7-7 to TRBJ2-1; 9 bases agree with TRBD2. J lost 4 bases, V lost 3 bases, and 4 bases had no gene match. Germline CDR1 SSHAT, CDR2 FNYEAQ (reference sequence). The CDR3 has 15 residues.

The chain couples TRBV5-6 to TRBJ2-2; 9 nucleotides line up with TRBD1. CDR1 and CDR2 (germline): SGHDT, YYEEEE. Trimming cost V 1 base and J 5 bases; bases outside gene matches: 9. The CDR3 totals 17 residues. CDR3 protein: CASSLMLTGGDTGELFF. In nucleotides, the CDR3 is TGTGCCAGCAGCTTGATGTTGACAGGGGGGGATACCGGGGAGCTGTTTTTT. The variable domain in full, completed from reference TRBV5-6 and TRBJ2-2, reads DAGVTQSPTHLIKTRGQQVTLRCSPKSGHDTVSWYQQALGQGPQFIFQYYEEEERQRGNFPDRFSGHQFPNYSSELNVNALLLGDSALYLCASSLMLTGGDTGELFFGEGSRLTVL.

The chain has TRBV30 and TRBJ2-5; the D gene is possibly TRBD2 (6 bases). The CDR3 runs to 12 residues. Trimming took 1 base from V and 5 from J, leaving 8 bases between them. The germline V gene has CDR1 GTSNPN and CDR2 SVGIG (reference sequence). The CDR3 sequence is CAWSGAGETQYF. The DNA of the CDR3 is TGTGCCTGGAGTGGCGCGGGGGAGACCCAGTACTTC.